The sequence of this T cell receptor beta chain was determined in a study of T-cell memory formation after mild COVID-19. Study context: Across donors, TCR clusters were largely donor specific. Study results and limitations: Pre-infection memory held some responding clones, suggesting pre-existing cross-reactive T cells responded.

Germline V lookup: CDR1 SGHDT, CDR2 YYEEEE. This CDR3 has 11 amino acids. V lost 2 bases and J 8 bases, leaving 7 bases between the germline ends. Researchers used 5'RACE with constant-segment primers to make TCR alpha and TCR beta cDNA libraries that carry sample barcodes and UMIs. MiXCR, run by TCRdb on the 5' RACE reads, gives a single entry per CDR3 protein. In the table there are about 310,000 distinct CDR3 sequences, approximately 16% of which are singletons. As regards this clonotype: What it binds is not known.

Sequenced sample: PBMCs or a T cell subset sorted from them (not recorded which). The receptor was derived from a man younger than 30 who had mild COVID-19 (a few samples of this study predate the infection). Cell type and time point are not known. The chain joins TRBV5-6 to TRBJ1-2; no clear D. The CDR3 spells CASSLQRGYTF. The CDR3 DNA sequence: TGTGCCAGCAGCTTACAGCGGGGCTACACCTTC. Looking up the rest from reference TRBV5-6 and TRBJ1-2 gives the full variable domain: DAGVTQSPTHLIKTRGQQVTLRCSPKSGHDTVSWYQQALGQGPQFIFQYYEEEERQRGNFPDRFSGHQFPNYSSELNVNALLLGDSALYLCASSLQRGYTFGSGTRLTVV.